These 31 T cell receptor beta chains were sequenced from one sample in a study of somatic mutations in cytotoxic T cells in rheumatoid arthritis. Profiling relied on immunoSEQ multiplex PCR, and the TCRdb table lists in-frame clones only, not all of them. In the table there are 8,000 or so clones, 74% of which are singletons. The sample was CD8+ T cells sorted from blood. Receptor source: an adult with rheumatoid arthritis.

The rearrangement uses TRBV4-3 and TRBJ1-2, with D possibly TRBD1 on 5 matching bases. This CDR3 contains 17 residues. Trimming left V 0 bases short and J 0 bases short, with 14 bases between. From germline, CDR1 is LGHNA and CDR2 YSLEER. The CDR3 DNA follows: TGCGCCAGCAGCCAAGATATGGTTGGGACCTCTAACTATGGCTACACCTTC. This translates into CASSQDMVGTSNYGYTF.

As DNA, the CDR3 is TGTGCCATCAGGACGAGCAGGGTGAGCTCTGGAAACACCATATATTTT. The encoded protein is CAIRTSRVSSGNTIYF. V and J are TRBV27 and TRBJ1-3, with D maybe TRBD1 (5 bases). The CDR3 totals 16 residues. Germline loops: CDR1 MNHEY, CDR2 SMNVEV (reference sequence). Trimming removed 10 bases from V and 0 bases from J, with 19 bases in between.

This chain links TRBV5-6 with TRBJ2-7; D might be TRBD2 (5 bases). From germline, CDR1 is SGHDT and CDR2 YYEEEE. The CDR3 has 13 residues. V shed 1 base and J shed 7 bases, with 12 bases lying between them. CDR3 region: CASSLYTGGEQYF. For the CDR3, the DNA is TGTGCCAGCAGCTTGTACACCGGAGGAGAGCAGTACTTC.

The chain combines TRBV27 with TRBJ1-6, with 8 bases fitting TRBD1. CDR3 length: 13 residues. CDR1 and CDR2 (germline): MNHEY, SMNVEV (reference sequence). Trimming at V came to 2 bases and at J to 11 bases, leaving 2 bases not matched to a gene. This CDR3 is CASSLNRGAPLHF. DNA of the CDR3: TGTGCCAGCAGTTTAAACAGGGGGGCACCCCTCCACTTT.

The chain employs TRBV27 and TRBJ1-1; D might be TRBD1 (5 bases). The CDR3 totals 14 residues. Trimming pared 8 bases from V and 0 bases from J, leaving 13 bases between. Per the germline V gene, CDR1 is MNHEY and CDR2 is SMNVEV (reference sequence). The CDR3: CASLGQGMNTEAFF. CDR3 DNA: TGTGCCAGCCTCGGCCAGGGAATGAACACTGAAGCTTTCTTT.

The CDR3 DNA follows: TGTGCCAGCAGTTTCAGCACAGGGTATCAAGAGACCCAGTACTTC. Translating gives CASSFSTGYQETQYF. The chain links TRBV28 to TRBJ2-5, with a tentative D call TRBD1 (6 bases). The germline CDR1 and CDR2 sequences are MDHEN and SYDVKM. The CDR3 is made up of 15 amino acids. V shed 3 bases and J shed 2 bases, with 13 bases lying between them. Combining the CDR3 with reference TRBV28 and TRBJ2-5 gives the whole variable domain DVKVTQSSRYLVKRTGEKVFLECVQDMDHENMFWYRQDPGLGLRLIYFSYDVKMKEKGDIPEGYSVSREKKERFSLILESASTNQTSMYLCASSFSTGYQETQYFGPGTRLLVL.

V gene TRBV7-3 combines with J gene TRBJ2-7; D ambiguous. Germline assignment: CDR1 SGHTA and CDR2 FQGTGA. The CDR3 consists of 18 residues. The V and J ends lost 0 bases and 3 bases respectively, with 21 bases between them. CDR3 DNA sequence: TGTGCCAGCAGCTTAACGTGTGTCGGATTTAAGAGGAACTACGAGCAGTACTTC. Translated, it gives CASSLTCVGFKRNYEQYF.

The chain uses TRBV7-9 and TRBJ2-1, with 13 bases identical to TRBD2. The CDR3 totals 17 residues. Germline-derived CDR1 and CDR2 are SEHNR and FQNEAQ (reference sequence). V shed 0 bases, J shed 7 bases, and the junction held 6 bases outside the gene matches. The CDR3 loop reads CASSLARWTSGSNEQFF. CDR3 nucleotide sequence: TGTGCCAGCAGCTTAGCGCGCTGGACTAGCGGGAGTAATGAGCAGTTCTTC.

This chain connects TRBV6-6 to TRBJ2-1; 7 nucleotides match TRBD1. Germline-derived CDR1 and CDR2 are MNHNY and SVGAGI (reference sequence). This CDR3 region has 15 residues. V gave up 6 bases and J gave up 0 bases; unmatched junction bases: 5. Here the CDR3 reads CASRLDRSSYNEQFF. The CDR3 region has the DNA TGTGCCAGCAGACTGGACAGGAGCTCCTACAATGAGCAGTTCTTC.

This clone was recorded only once. This rearrangement joins TRBV30 to TRBJ2-7; D unresolved. V shed 5 bases and J shed 5 bases, with 16 bases lying between them. The CDR3 is 13 residues long. Germline CDR1 and CDR2: GTSNPN and SVGIG (reference sequence). The chain's CDR3 is CAWAEYTVDEQYF. The CDR3 DNA is TGTGCCTGGGCTGAGTACACGGTGGACGAGCAGTACTTC.

This clone was seen once. The rearrangement links TRBV7-3 to TRBJ2-1; a weak D match, TRBD2 (6 bases). CDR1 is SGHTA and CDR2 is FQGTGA in the germline V gene. The CDR3 spans 15 residues. V was trimmed by 4 bases and J by 0 bases, leaving 10 bases between them. The DNA for the CDR3 is TGTGCCAGCAGCTCGGGAGTAACCTCCTACAATGAGCAGTTCTTC. Translated, it gives CASSSGVTSYNEQFF.

The chain employs TRBV27 and TRBJ2-1; tentatively, D is TRBD2 (5 bases). This CDR3 comprises 14 residues. V dropped 10 bases and J dropped 3 bases, with 16 bases sitting between them. Germline V gene sequence: CDR1 MNHEY, CDR2 SMNVEV (reference sequence). This CDR3 is CATVGSGNYNEQFF. The CDR3 region has the DNA TGTGCCACCGTGGGGAGCGGCAACTACAATGAGCAGTTCTTC.

The chain recombines TRBV23-1 with TRBJ2-3; 8 nucleotides agree with TRBD1. TRBV23-1 qualifies as an ORF whose function is uncertain. With V trimmed by 4 bases and J by 8 bases, 11 bases remained unmatched. CDR3 length: 15 residues. The CDR3 nucleotides are TGCGCCAGCAGTCTTCCAGGGGGCCCCATGGTTACGCAGTATTTT. It specifies CASSLPGGPMVTQYF.

A few counts support this clone. The chain is built from TRBV4-2 and TRBJ2-7, with TRBD2 identical over 7 bases. Trimming removed 0 bases from V and 3 bases from J; junction bases left unmatched: 5. The CDR3 sequence is 15 residues long. Germline CDR1 reads LGHNA; CDR2 reads YNFKEQ. The CDR3 DNA reads TGTGCCAGCAGCCAAGATGGCGGGAGTGACTACGAGCAGTACTTC. Translating gives CASSQDGGSDYEQYF.

This clone was seen a handful of times. V and J are TRBV27 and TRBJ2-7, with D perhaps TRBD1 (5 bases). This CDR3 has 14 amino acids. Deletions cut 3 bases from V and 2 bases from J, with 11 bases between. Germline V lookup: CDR1 MNHEY, CDR2 SMNVEV (reference sequence). The CDR3 DNA sequence: TGTGCCAGCAGTTTCCTGCGACAGCCCTACGAGCAGTACTTC. Its protein product is CASSFLRQPYEQYF.

This chain uses TRBV7-2 with TRBJ2-3, with no clear D. The CDR3 has 15 residues. Germline CDR1 is SGHTA and CDR2 is FQGNSA. The germline V and J ends were trimmed by 5 bases and 5 bases, with 17 bases remaining between them. The DNA for the CDR3 is TGTGCCAGCAGCCCGGGCCCCAGGAATATAGATACGCAGTATTTT. Translating gives CASSPGPRNIDTQYF.

The J gene is TRBJ2-2, the V gene TRBV29-1; 7 bases match TRBD2. Germline CDR1 SQVTM, CDR2 ANQGSEA. Trimming cost V 7 bases and J 6 bases; bases outside gene matches: 14. The CDR3 totals 15 residues. DNA for the CDR3: TGCAGCGCTACACCGGGACTAACCGTACCCGGGGAGCTGTTTTTT. Translated: CSATPGLTVPGELFF.

V gene TRBV6-4 combines with J gene TRBJ2-2; 7 bases fit TRBD2. V trimming: 0 bases; J trimming: 4 bases; junction bases outside the gene matches: 5. CDR1 and CDR2 (germline): MRHNA, SNTAGT. The CDR3 length is 16 residues. CDR3 amino acids: CASSDSPSGSTGELFF. In nucleotides, the CDR3 is TGTGCCAGCAGTGACTCGCCTAGCGGTTCCACCGGGGAGCTGTTTTTT.

The V and J genes are TRBV5-6 and TRBJ1-1, with a weak D call TRBD1 (6 bases). The CDR3 runs 16 residues. Germline assignment: CDR1 SGHDT and CDR2 YYEEEE. V lost 2 bases and J lost 6, with 20 bases in between. The CDR3 protein is CASSLGGLNVVAEAFF. The CDR3 nucleotides are TGTGCCAGCAGCTTAGGGGGGCTTAACGTCGTCGCTGAAGCTTTCTTT.

This clone was recorded once. This sequence joins TRBV10-3 and TRBJ2-7, with no clear D. CDR1 is ENHRY and CDR2 is SYGVKD in the germline V gene. The CDR3 runs 11 residues. Trimming cost V 8 bases and J 2 bases, with 7 bases left between them. The CDR3 DNA reads TGTGCCATCGCCGGAACCTACGAGCAGTACTTC. Protein: CAIAGTYEQYF.

This chain joins TRBV4-1 and TRBJ2-1; 12 bases fit TRBD2. CDR1 and CDR2 from the germline V gene are MGHRA and YSYEKL. The trim removed 4 bases at V and 5 bases at J, leaving 9 bases unmatched. This CDR3 has 17 amino acids. The CDR3 here is CASSPEHSSGGDNEQFF. CDR3 DNA sequence: TGCGCCAGCAGCCCCGAACACTCTAGCGGGGGGGACAATGAGCAGTTCTTC.

This chain uses TRBV29-1 with TRBJ2-5, with TRBD1 identical over 10 bases. With 3 bases clipped from V and 7 bases from J, the junction kept 11 bases outside the gene matches. CDR1 and CDR2 from the germline V gene are SQVTM and ANQGSEA. This CDR3 is built from 15 residues. The CDR3 loop reads CSVDRHGQGVWTQYF. The DNA for the CDR3 is TGCAGCGTTGATCGCCACGGACAGGGGGTTTGGACCCAGTACTTC.

This sequence joins TRBV27 and TRBJ2-7; tentative D call: TRBD2 (6 bases). Germline CDR1 and CDR2: MNHEY and SMNVEV (reference sequence). Trimming pared 5 bases from V and 0 bases from J, leaving 17 bases between. CDR3 length equals 16 residues. The DNA of the CDR3 is TGTGCCAGCAGTGGGAGGCGGGACTGGAACTCCTACGAGCAGTACTTC. Its protein product is CASSGRRDWNSYEQYF.

This clone appeared a few times. The chain employs TRBV9 and TRBJ1-1; D remains ambiguous. The length of the CDR3 is 14 residues. Germline V lookup: CDR1 SGDLS, CDR2 YYNGEE. The V gene lost 0 bases and the J gene lost 2 bases, with 8 bases spanning the gap. The chain's CDR3 is CASSVGQSNTEAFF. The CDR3 DNA sequence: TGTGCCAGCAGCGTAGGGCAGAGTAACACTGAAGCTTTCTTT.

CDR3 nucleotides: TGTGCCAGCAGTGGCGGGACAGGGAGCGGCTACACCTTC. This codes for CASSGGTGSGYTF. The chain combines TRBV27 with TRBJ1-2; TRBD1 matches at 9 bases. V shed 5 bases and J 8 bases; nucleotides not matched to a gene: 6. The CDR3 is made up of 13 amino acids. Per the germline V gene, CDR1 is MNHEY and CDR2 is SMNVEV (reference sequence).

V and J are TRBV19 and TRBJ2-7; D is unresolved. V lost 5 bases to trimming and J lost 2 bases, with 13 bases between them. CDR1 is LNHDA and CDR2 is SQIVND in the germline V gene (reference sequence). CDR3 length: 14 residues. CDR3 residues: CASSALVPTYEQYF. The CDR3 nucleotides are TGTGCCAGTAGTGCCCTTGTTCCGACCTACGAGCAGTACTTC.

V is TRBV6-5 and J is TRBJ2-7, with 8 nucleotides matching TRBD1. This CDR3 spans 14 amino acids. Per the germline V gene, CDR1 is MNHEY and CDR2 is SVGAGI. J gave up 3 bases and V 5 bases, and 6 bases lay outside the gene matches. CDR3 sequence: CASSTGQGYYEQYF. As DNA, the CDR3 is TGTGCCAGCAGTACCGGACAGGGCTACTACGAGCAGTACTTC.

This chain joins TRBV5-1 and TRBJ2-3, with D possibly TRBD2 on 6 matching bases. Trimming shortened V by 0 bases and J by 1 base, and 18 bases separated the two germline ends. Looked up from germline, CDR1 is SGHRS and CDR2 is YFSETQ. The CDR3 spans 18 residues. Here the CDR3 DNA reads TGCGCCAGCAGCTTGGCGGGAGAGGTTGGTAGAGGCACAGATACGCAGTATTTT. Amino acid sequence: CASSLAGEVGRGTDTQYF.

The rearrangement uses TRBV6-1 and TRBJ2-1; D is unclear. Looked up from germline, CDR1 is MNHNS and CDR2 is SASEGT. The ends were cut back, 1 base at V and 4 bases at J, with 17 bases in the middle. CDR3 length: 17 residues. The DNA for the CDR3 is TGTGCCAGCAGTGAAGGCCCTTACAGTGGCAGGTACAATGAGCAGTTCTTC. Its translation: CASSEGPYSGRYNEQFF.

The chain joins TRBV6-5 to TRBJ2-1, with 11 bases that match TRBD1. J was trimmed by 4 bases and V by 4 bases; bases with no gene match: 3. This CDR3 contains 15 residues. In germline, CDR1 is MNHEY, CDR2 SVGAGI. CDR3 loop: CASSLDRGRYNEQFF. For the CDR3, the DNA is TGTGCCAGCAGTTTGGACAGGGGGCGATACAATGAGCAGTTCTTC.

This rearrangement joins TRBV4-3 to TRBJ2-1; TRBD2 agrees at 10 bases. Trimming at V came to 4 bases and at J to 6 bases, leaving 18 bases not matched to a gene. CDR1 and CDR2 from the germline V gene are LGHNA and YSLEER. This CDR3 comprises 19 residues. The CDR3 bases are TGCGCCAGCAGCCCGAGGGTCCCCTATGGAGCGGGGGGGCTCAATGAGCAGTTCTTC. It codes for CASSPRVPYGAGGLNEQFF.